This TCR beta chain was identified during a study of a mutant IDH1 vaccine in newly diagnosed glioma (dated by TCRdb to the early 2020s). Background on the whole study: Vaccination started 4-6 weeks after radiotherapy alone, or was given together with temozolomide cycles in the groups whose treatment included chemotherapy. Of the 25 to 40 treated patients, about 60% were male and about 40% were female, and the mean age was approximately 40 years. Prior to enrollment, standard therapy consisting of radiotherapy alone, temozolomide alone, or radiochemotherapy with temozolomide had been administered to patients, with the combination being received by most patients. Visit V12 was the week-35 safety follow-up and visit V13 was the week-47 end of study. Six visits were used for peripheral blood collection: V03 (baseline), V05, V07, V10, V12 and V13. Longitudinal TCRB deep sequencing was performed for about two dozen treated patients wherever samples were available for exploratory analyses. Study-wide conclusions, independent of this receptor: Pseudoprogression seemed to be unrelated to changes in the top peripheral T cell clonotypes found by TCRB sequencing. The authors stated that sample limitations prevented analyses of patient blood samples from being reproduced. Availability determined which PBMC samples were chosen for TCRB deep sequencing. Vaccine-induced immune responses across multiple MHC alleles were detected in approximately 93% of patients.

The library was prepared using the immunoSEQ multiplex PCR assay. Rearranged TCR beta chain sequences were amplified with the hsTCRB Kit following the manufacturer's protocol. TCRB libraries were sequenced on an Illumina MiSeq. Under the source paper's analysis protocol: The proprietary platform of the kit vendor was used for demultiplexing, trimming and gene mapping. TCRdb retrieved this table from immuneACCESS and kept in-frame rearrangements only. Not all clones are present; in checked studies, unresolved V genes account for under half, and no reason is known for the remainder. The V and J calls and clone size were taken over from that table, and D and trimming were inferred from the DNA. The sample table contains tens of thousands of clones; only one count was recorded for 70% to 80% of them. The ten largest clones represent more than 9% of the sample. V drops 5 bases and J drops 2 bases, leaving 13 bases in between. From the cysteine through the phenylalanine, the CDR3 covers 15 amino acids. Only the CDR3 DNA is retained, 45 bases long and in frame from the first base. Reading the germline V gene gives CDR1 SGHTA and CDR2 FQGNSA.

On this clone: Its target antigen remains unknown. Base qualities are missing; no much larger clone stands one base away.

The time point label of this sample denotes: week 35, safety follow-up. Every vaccine dose consisted of 300 ug of a 20-mer mutant IDH1 peptide in Montanide, administered subcutaneously together with topical imiquimod. Patients received eight vaccinations in weeks 1, 3, 5, 7, 11, 15, 19 and 23, corresponding to visits V03 through V10. Newly diagnosed WHO grade 3 or 4 IDH1-mutant astrocytomas showing loss of nuclear ATRX were present in the donors. The samples were drawn from NOA16, a multicentre, single-arm, open-label phase I trial in Germany that tested a mutant IDH1 peptide vaccine in humans for the first time. Genomic DNA for TCRB sequencing was extracted from EDTA blood using the DNeasy Blood and Tissue Kit.

The receptor comes from a man in his forties with glioma. The sample in question was PBMCs, obtained from a glioma patient whose treatment included an IDH1 peptide vaccine. This sequence uses TRBV7-2 and TRBJ2-1; the D gene could be TRBD1 or TRBD2, each one agreeing over 5 bases. CDR3 protein: CASSPRGPTYNEQFF. The bases are TGTGCCAGCAGCCCCCGGGGACCGACCTACAATGAGCAGTTCTTC.